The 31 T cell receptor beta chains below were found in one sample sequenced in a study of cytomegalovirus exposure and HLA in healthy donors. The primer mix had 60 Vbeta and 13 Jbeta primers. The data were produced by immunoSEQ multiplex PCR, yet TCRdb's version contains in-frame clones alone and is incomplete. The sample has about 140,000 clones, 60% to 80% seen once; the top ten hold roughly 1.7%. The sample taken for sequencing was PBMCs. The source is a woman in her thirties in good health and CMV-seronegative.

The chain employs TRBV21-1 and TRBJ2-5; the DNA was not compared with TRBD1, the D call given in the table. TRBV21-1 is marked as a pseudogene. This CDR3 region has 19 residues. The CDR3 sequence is CASSGRNVTSQGNQETQYF. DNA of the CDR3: TGTGCCAGCAGCGGAAGGAACGTCACCTCGCAGGGGAATCAAGAGACCCAGTACTTC.

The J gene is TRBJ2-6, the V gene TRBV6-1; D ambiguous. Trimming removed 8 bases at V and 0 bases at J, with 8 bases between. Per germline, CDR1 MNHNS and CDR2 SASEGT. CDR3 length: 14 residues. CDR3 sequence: CASDLGSGANVLTF. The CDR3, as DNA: TGTGCCAGCGACCTAGGCTCTGGGGCCAACGTCCTGACTTTC.

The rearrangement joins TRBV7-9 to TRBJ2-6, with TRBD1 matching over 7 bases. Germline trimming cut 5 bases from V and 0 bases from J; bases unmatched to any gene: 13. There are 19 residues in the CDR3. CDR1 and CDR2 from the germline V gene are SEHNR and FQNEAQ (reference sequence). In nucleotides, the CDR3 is TGTGCCAGCAGCGATTCAGACCGGGACAGCATCTCTGGGGCCAACGTCCTGACTTTC. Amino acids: CASSDSDRDSISGANVLTF.

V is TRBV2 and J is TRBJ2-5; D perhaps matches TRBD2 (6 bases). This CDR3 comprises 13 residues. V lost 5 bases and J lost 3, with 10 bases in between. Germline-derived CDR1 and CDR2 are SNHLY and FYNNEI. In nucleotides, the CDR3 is TGTGCCAGCAGTCGGGACTGGAAAGAGACCCAGTACTTC. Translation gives CASSRDWKETQYF.

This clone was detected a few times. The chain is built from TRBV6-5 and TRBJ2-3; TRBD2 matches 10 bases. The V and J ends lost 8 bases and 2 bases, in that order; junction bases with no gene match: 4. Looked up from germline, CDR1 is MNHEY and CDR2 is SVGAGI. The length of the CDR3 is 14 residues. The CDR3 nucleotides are TGTGCCAGCGGGACTAGCGAATTCACAGATACGCAGTATTTT. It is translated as CASGTSEFTDTQYF.

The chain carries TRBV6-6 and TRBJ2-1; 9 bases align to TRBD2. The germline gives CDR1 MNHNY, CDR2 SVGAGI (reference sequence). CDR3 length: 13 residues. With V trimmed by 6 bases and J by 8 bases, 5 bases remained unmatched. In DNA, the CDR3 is TGTGCCAGCAGCGGTAGCGGGGGCGATGAGCAGTTCTTC. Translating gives CASSGSGGDEQFF.

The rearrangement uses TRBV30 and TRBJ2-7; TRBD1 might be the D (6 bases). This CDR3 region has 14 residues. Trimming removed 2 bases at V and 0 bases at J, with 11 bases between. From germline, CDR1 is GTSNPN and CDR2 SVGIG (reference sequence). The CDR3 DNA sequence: TGTGCCTGGAGTAAGGGGGTTAGCTCCTACGAGCAGTACTTC. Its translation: CAWSKGVSSYEQYF.

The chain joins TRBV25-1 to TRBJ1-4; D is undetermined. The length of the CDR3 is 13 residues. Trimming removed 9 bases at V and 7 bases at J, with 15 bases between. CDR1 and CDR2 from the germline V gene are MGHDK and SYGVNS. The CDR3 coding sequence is TGTGCCAGTGCCGGAGGGCCAGGTGAAAAACTGTTTTTT. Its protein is CASAGGPGEKLFF.

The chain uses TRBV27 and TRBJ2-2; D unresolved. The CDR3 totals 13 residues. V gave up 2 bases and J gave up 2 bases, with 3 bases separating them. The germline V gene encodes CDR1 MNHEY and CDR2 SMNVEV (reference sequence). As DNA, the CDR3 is TGTGCCAGCAGTTTAGGCAACACCGGGGAGCTGTTTTTT. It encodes CASSLGNTGELFF.

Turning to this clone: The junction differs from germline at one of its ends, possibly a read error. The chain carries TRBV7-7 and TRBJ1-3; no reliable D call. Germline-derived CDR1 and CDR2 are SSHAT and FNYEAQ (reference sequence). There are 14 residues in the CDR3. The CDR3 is CASSPGTSGNTIYF. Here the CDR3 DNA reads TGTGCTAGCAGCCCAGGAACATCAGGAAACACCATATATTTT.

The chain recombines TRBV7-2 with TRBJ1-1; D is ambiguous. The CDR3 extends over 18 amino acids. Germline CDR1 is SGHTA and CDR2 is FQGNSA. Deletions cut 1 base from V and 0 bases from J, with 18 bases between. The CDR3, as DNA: TGTGCCAGCAGCTTAGACCTTACGACTCCGGATATGAACACTGAAGCTTTCTTT. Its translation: CASSLDLTTPDMNTEAFF.

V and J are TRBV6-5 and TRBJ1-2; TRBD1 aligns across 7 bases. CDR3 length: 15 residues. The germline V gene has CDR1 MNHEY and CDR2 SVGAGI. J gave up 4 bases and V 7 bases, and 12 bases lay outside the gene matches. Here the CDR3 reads CASTPDRDTRYGYTF. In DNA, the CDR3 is TGTGCCAGCACGCCCGACAGGGATACTCGCTATGGCTACACCTTC.

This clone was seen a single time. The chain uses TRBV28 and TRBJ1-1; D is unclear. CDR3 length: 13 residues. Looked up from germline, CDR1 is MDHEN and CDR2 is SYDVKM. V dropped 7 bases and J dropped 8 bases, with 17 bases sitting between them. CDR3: CASKTTRGGEAFF. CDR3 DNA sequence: TGTGCCAGCAAAACGACGAGAGGAGGGGAAGCTTTCTTT.

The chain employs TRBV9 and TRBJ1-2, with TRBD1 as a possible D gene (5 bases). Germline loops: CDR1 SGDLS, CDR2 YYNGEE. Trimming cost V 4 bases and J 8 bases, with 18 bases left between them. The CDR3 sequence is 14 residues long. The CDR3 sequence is CASSPRDSRRGYTF. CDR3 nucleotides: TGTGCCAGCAGCCCACGGGACTCCCGCCGGGGCTACACCTTC.

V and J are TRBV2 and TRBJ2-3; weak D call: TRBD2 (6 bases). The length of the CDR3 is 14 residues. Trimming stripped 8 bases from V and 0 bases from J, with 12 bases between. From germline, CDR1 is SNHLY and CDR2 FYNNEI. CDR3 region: CASLSGRSTDTQYF. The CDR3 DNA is TGTGCCAGCTTAAGCGGGCGCAGCACAGATACGCAGTATTTT.

CDR3 sequence (DNA): TGTGCCAGCAGATGGACATTAACGAACACTGAAGCTTTCTTT. Protein product: CASRWTLTNTEAFF. The V and J genes are TRBV28 and TRBJ1-1; D perhaps matches TRBD1 (5 bases). Germline V gene data show CDR1 as MDHEN and CDR2 as SYDVKM. V dropped 6 bases and J dropped 1 base, with 12 bases sitting between them. The CDR3 covers 14 residues.

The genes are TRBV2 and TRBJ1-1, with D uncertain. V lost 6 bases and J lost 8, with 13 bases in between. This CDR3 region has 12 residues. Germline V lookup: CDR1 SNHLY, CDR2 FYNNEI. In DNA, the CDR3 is TGTGCCAGCAGGAGACGGGAACCCGAAGCTTTCTTT. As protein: CASRRREPEAFF.

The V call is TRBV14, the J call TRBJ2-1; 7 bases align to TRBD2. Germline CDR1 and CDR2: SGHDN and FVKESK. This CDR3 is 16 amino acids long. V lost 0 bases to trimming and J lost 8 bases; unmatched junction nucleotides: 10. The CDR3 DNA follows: TGTGCCAGCAGCCAAGATAAAGTGGGGGGGAGGGATGAGCAGTTCTTC. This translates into CASSQDKVGGRDEQFF. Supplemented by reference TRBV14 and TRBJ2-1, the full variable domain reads EAGVTQFPSHSVIEKGQTVTLRCDPISGHDNLYWYRRVMGKEIKFLLHFVKESKQDESGMPNNRFLAERTGGTYSTLKVQPAELEDSGVYFCASSQDKVGGRDEQFFGPGTRLTVL.

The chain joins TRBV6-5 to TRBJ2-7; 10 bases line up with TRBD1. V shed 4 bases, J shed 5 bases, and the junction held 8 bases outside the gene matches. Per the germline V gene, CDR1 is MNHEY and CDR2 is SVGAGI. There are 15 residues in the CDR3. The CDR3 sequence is CASSSPGQGSHEQYF. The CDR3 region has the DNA TGTGCCAGCAGTTCCCCGGGACAGGGGTCCCACGAGCAGTACTTC.

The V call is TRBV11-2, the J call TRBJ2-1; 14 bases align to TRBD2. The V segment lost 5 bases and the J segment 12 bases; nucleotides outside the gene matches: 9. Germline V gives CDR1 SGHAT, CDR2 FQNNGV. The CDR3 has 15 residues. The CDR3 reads CASSPTSGRALGQFF. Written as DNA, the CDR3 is TGTGCCAGCAGCCCGACTAGCGGGAGGGCCCTTGGGCAGTTCTTC.

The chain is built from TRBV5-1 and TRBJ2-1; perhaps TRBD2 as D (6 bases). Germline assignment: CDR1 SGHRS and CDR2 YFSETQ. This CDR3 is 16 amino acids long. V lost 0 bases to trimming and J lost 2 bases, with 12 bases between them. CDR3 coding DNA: TGCGCCAGCAGCTTGGTCCGAGGGGAGGCCTACAATGAGCAGTTCTTC. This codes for CASSLVRGEAYNEQFF.

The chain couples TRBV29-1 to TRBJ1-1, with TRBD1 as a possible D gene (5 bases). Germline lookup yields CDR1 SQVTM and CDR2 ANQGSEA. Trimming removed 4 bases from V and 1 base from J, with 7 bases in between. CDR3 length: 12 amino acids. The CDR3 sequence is CSVATANTEAFF. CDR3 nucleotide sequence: TGCAGCGTTGCGACAGCGAACACTGAAGCTTTCTTT.

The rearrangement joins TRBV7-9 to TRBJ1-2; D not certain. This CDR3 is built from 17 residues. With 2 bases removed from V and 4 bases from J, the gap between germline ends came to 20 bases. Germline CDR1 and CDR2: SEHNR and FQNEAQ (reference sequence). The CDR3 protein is CASSLSYLSEQLYGYTF. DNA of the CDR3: TGTGCCAGCAGCTTAAGTTATCTTTCCGAACAGCTCTATGGCTACACCTTC.

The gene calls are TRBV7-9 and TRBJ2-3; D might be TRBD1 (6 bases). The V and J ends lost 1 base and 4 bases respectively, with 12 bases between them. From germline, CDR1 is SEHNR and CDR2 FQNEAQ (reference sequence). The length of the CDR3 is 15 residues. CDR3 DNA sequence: TGTGCCAGCAGCTTAGGGCAGGGGTTCCCAGATACGCAGTATTTT. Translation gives CASSLGQGFPDTQYF.

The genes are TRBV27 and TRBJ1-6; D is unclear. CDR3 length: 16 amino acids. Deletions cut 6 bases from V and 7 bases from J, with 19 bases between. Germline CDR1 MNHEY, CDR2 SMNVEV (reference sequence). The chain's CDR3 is CASRTLLRFSNSPLHF. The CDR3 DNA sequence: TGTGCCAGCAGGACCCTGCTCAGGTTTTCCAATTCACCCCTCCACTTT.

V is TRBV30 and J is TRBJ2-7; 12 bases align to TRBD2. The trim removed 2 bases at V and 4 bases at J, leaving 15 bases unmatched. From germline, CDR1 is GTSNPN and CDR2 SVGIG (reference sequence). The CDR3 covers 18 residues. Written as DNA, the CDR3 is TGTGCCTGGAGTCCGACAGCCCTAGGGCTAGCGGGAGGGTACGAGCAGTACTTC. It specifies CAWSPTALGLAGGYEQYF.

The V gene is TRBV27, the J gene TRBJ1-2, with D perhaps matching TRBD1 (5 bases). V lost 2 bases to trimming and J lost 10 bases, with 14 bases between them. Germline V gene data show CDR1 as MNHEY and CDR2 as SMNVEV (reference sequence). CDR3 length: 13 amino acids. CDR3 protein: CASSLGPWGDYTF. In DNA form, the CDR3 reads TGTGCCAGCAGTTTAGGCCCCTGGGGCGACTACACCTTC.

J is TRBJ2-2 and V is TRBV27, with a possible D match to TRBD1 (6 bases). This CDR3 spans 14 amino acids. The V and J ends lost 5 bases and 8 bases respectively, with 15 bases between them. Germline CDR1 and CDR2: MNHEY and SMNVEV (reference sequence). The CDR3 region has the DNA TGTGCCAGCAGTAGGGACCCCAGGGGAGGGGAGCTGTTTTTT. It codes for CASSRDPRGGELFF.

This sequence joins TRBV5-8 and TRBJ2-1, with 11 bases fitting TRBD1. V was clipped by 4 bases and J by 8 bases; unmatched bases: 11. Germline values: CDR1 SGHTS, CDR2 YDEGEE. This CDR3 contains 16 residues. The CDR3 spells CASSHRDRGIGDEQFF. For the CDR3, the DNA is TGTGCCAGCAGCCACCGGGACAGGGGGATTGGAGATGAGCAGTTCTTC. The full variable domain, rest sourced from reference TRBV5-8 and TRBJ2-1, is EAGVTQSPTHLIKTRGQQATLRCSPISGHTSVYWYQQALGLGLQFLLWYDEGEERNRGNFPPRFSGRQFPNYSSELNVNALELEDSALYLCASSHRDRGIGDEQFFGPGTRLTVL.

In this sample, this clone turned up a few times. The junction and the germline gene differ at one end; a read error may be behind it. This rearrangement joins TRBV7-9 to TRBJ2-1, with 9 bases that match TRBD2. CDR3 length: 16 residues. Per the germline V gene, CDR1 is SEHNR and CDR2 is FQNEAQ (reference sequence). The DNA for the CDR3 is TGTGCCAGCAGCTTAGCTCTAGCGGGGACGTACATTGAGCAGTTCTTC. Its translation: CASSLALAGTYIEQFF. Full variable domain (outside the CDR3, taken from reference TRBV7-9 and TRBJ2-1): DTGVSQNPRHKITKRGQNVTFRCDPISEHNRLYWYRQTLGQGPEFLTYFQNEAQLEKSRLLSDRFSAERPKGSFSTLEIQRTEQGDSAMYLCASSLALAGTYIEQFFGPGTRLTVL.

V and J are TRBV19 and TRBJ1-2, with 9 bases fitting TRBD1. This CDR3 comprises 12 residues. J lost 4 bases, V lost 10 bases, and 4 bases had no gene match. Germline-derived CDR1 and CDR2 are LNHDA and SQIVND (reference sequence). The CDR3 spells CATTGGSYGYTF. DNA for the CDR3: TGTGCCACCACAGGGGGCTCCTATGGCTACACCTTC.